Listed below are T cell receptor beta chains from one sample, sequenced in a study of T-cell reconstitution after alpha-beta-depleted transplantation in children. TCRdb reanalysed the PCR reads using MiXCR and keeps one entry per CDR3 protein. There are around 100,000 distinct CDR3 sequences in the sample; approximately 8% occur only once, and around 15% lies in the top ten. The sequences come from PBMCs, collected before TCRalphabeta/CD19-depleted stem cell transplant. The source is a boy between 2 and 10 years old with acute lymphoblastic leukemia, due to receive a stem cell transplant. CDR3s include the opening cysteine and the closing phenylalanine or tryptophan. D genes are given only for firm matches. Size is omitted from some rows. Given values are once, few, many or a class for expanded clones.

v_call: TRBV29-1
clone_size: -
j_call: TRBJ2-3
cdr3_length: 11
d_call: TRBD1
cdr3_nt: TGCAACGCTGAACGGGACAGGGGAGAGTATTTT
cdr3_aa: CNAERDRGEYF

v_call: TRBV15
clone_size: many
j_call: TRBJ2-5
cdr3_length: 19
d_call: TRBD2
cdr3_nt: TGTGCCACCAGCAGAGAGAACTTTTATAGCGGGGGGGCCGAGGAGACCCAGTACTTC
cdr3_aa: CATSRENFYSGGAEETQYF

v_call: TRBV4-2
clone_size: many
j_call: TRBJ2-6
cdr3_length: 17
d_call: -
cdr3_nt: TGTGCCAGCAGCCAAAGTGGGGGACTCTCTGGGGCCAACGTCCTGACTTTC
cdr3_aa: CASSQSGGLSGANVLTF

v_call: TRBV6-5
clone_size: few
j_call: TRBJ2-7
cdr3_length: 12
d_call: -
cdr3_nt: TGTGCCACCCATGGGCCCCTTAACGAGCAGTACTTC
cdr3_aa: CATHGPLNEQYF

v_call: TRBV6-1
clone_size: few
j_call: TRBJ1-4
cdr3_length: 15
d_call: -
cdr3_nt: TGTGCCAGCTCTCCCCGGGGAGTAGCTAATGAAAAACTGTTTTTT
cdr3_aa: CASSPRGVANEKLFF

v_call: TRBV6-1
clone_size: -
j_call: TRBJ1-1
cdr3_length: 15
d_call: -
cdr3_nt: TGTGCCAGCAGACCGGCAGTTCTTATGAACACTGAAGCTTTCTTT
cdr3_aa: CASRPAVLMNTEAFF

v_call: TRBV7-8
clone_size: many
j_call: TRBJ1-2
cdr3_length: 12
d_call: -
cdr3_nt: TGTGCCAGCAGCTTTGGTGGAGGGGGCTACACCTTC
cdr3_aa: CASSFGGGGYTF

v_call: TRBV5-1
clone_size: many
j_call: TRBJ2-2
cdr3_length: 13
d_call: TRBD1
cdr3_nt: TGCGCCAGCAGCGACAGGGTACCCGGGGAGCTGTTTTTT
cdr3_aa: CASSDRVPGELFF

v_call: TRBV12-3/TRBV12-4
clone_size: many
j_call: TRBJ2-1
cdr3_length: 14
d_call: TRBD2
cdr3_nt: TGTGCCAGCAGTCAACGGACTAGCTGGGATGAGCAGTTCTTC
cdr3_aa: CASSQRTSWDEQFF

v_call: TRBV6-1
clone_size: -
j_call: TRBJ2-6
cdr3_length: 15
d_call: TRBD1
cdr3_nt: TGTGCCAGCAGCAAGACAGGGGCTGGGGCCAACGTCCTGACTTTC
cdr3_aa: CASSKTGAGANVLTF

v_call: TRBV13
clone_size: -
j_call: TRBJ2-7
cdr3_length: 16
d_call: TRBD2
cdr3_nt: TGTGCCAGCAGCTTATCCGGGACTAGCGGCACCTACGAGCAGTACTTC
cdr3_aa: CASSLSGTSGTYEQYF

v_call: TRBV6-2/TRBV6-3
clone_size: many
j_call: TRBJ2-2
cdr3_length: 20
d_call: TRBD2
cdr3_nt: TGTGCCAGCAGTTACGGCCTATTACGTCGACTAGCGGGGGACACCGGGGAGCTGTTTTTT
cdr3_aa: CASSYGLLRRLAGDTGELFF

v_call: TRBV7-3
clone_size: few
j_call: TRBJ2-1
cdr3_length: 16
d_call: TRBD2
cdr3_nt: TGTGCCAGCAGCTTAACCCCCCTAGCGGGGGAGTATGAGCAGTTCTTC
cdr3_aa: CASSLTPLAGEYEQFF

v_call: TRBV3-1
clone_size: many
j_call: TRBJ1-2
cdr3_length: 15
d_call: -
cdr3_nt: TGTGCCAGCAGCCAAGAAGGGTACAGGGCCTATGGCTACACCTTC
cdr3_aa: CASSQEGYRAYGYTF